These 23 T cell receptor beta chains were all obtained from the same sample, sequenced in a study of response to subunit inactivated influenza vaccine. In TCRdb, the RT-PCR reads were re-called with MiXCR into one record per CDR3 protein. The sample gives 860,000 or so distinct CDR3 sequences, about 20% of which show up once; roughly 10% is in the top ten. Specimen: PBMCs from blood, collected approximately 5 days after vaccination. All receptors derive from a man between 45 and 60 years old who received an inactivated influenza vaccine.

This clonotype has more than one count but fewer than ten. The J gene is TRBJ2-5, the V gene TRBV7-2; 14 positions match TRBD2. The V segment lost 5 bases and the J segment 2 bases; nucleotides outside the gene matches: 7. The V gene's germline CDR1 is SGHTA and CDR2 FQGNSA. This CDR3 has 17 residues. The chain's CDR3 is CASSKGTSGGAQETQYF. CDR3 nucleotide sequence: TGTGCCAGCAGCAAAGGGACTAGCGGGGGCGCACAAGAGACCCAGTACTTC.

The chain is built from TRBV6-5 and TRBJ1-1, with D possibly matching TRBD1 (5 bases). V lost 6 bases and J 5 bases, leaving 16 bases between the germline ends. The CDR3 covers 14 residues. Germline CDR1 is MNHEY and CDR2 is SVGAGI. CDR3 nucleotides: TGTGCCAGCAGCTTACCGGGACGGGGGACTGAAGCTTTCTTT. This gives the protein CASSLPGRGTEAFF.

The V gene is TRBV5-5, the J gene TRBJ2-1, with no clear D. CDR3 length equals 15 residues. The germline gives CDR1 SGHKS, CDR2 YYEKEE (reference sequence). V was clipped by 0 bases and J by 2 bases, with 9 bases between them. The CDR3 DNA is TGTGCCAGCAGCTTGGTCGAATGGCCCTACAATGAGCAGTTCTTC. Its translation: CASSLVEWPYNEQFF.

This chain's CDR3 is CASSQDQGDGVTQYF. CDR3 DNA sequence: TGCGCCAGCAGCCAAGATCAGGGGGACGGGGTGACCCAGTACTTC. This rearrangement joins TRBV4-3 to TRBJ2-5; TRBD1 aligns across 7 bases. The CDR3 is made up of 15 amino acids. V lost 0 bases, J lost 7 bases, and 8 bases stayed unmatched. The germline V gene encodes CDR1 LGHNA and CDR2 YSLEER.

This clonotype came up a few times. The chain couples TRBV12-3 or TRBV12-4 to TRBJ1-3; D is ambiguous. The CDR3 spans 14 residues. Trimming removed 3 bases at V and 0 bases at J, with 6 bases between. The CDR3 bases are TGTGCCAGCAGTTTCGGGGTCTCTGGAAACACCATATATTTT. Its translation: CASSFGVSGNTIYF.

The chain carries TRBV24-1 and TRBJ1-5; a possible D gene is TRBD1 (6 bases). V was shortened by 9 bases and J by 7 bases, with 18 bases between the two germline ends. The CDR3 contains 14 residues. Germline V lookup: CDR1 KGHDR, CDR2 SFDVKD. The CDR3 coding sequence is TGTGCCACCTCCGATACCCAGGGGTCCCAGCCCCAGCATTTT. It yields the protein CATSDTQGSQPQHF.

This clonotype occurred a few times. The chain joins TRBV10-3 to TRBJ2-7; D possibly matches TRBD1 or TRBD2 (5 bases each). Trimming cost V 8 bases and J 3 bases, with 8 bases left between them. The CDR3 covers 11 residues. CDR1 ENHRY and CDR2 SYGVKD come from the germline V gene. CDR3 sequence reads: CAIRGDYEQYF. The DNA of the CDR3 is TGTGCCATCCGAGGGGACTACGAGCAGTACTTC.

This clonotype showed up many times. V is TRBV4-3 and J is TRBJ2-4; 14 bases fit TRBD2. The junction had 8 bases not matched to a gene; V was cut back by 4 bases and J by 9 bases. The CDR3 is made up of 16 amino acids. The germline V gene has CDR1 LGHNA and CDR2 YSLEER. The CDR3 loop reads CASSRDYGTSGGIQYF. The CDR3 DNA reads as TGCGCCAGCAGCCGAGACTACGGGACTAGCGGGGGCATTCAGTACTTC.

This clonotype was observed many times. The chain is built from TRBV12-3 or TRBV12-4 and TRBJ2-3; D is undetermined. This CDR3 comprises 20 residues. V lost 5 bases to trimming and J lost 0 bases, with 27 bases between them. CDR3 sequence reads: CASSPRRRFVQGRSTDTQYF. DNA of the CDR3: TGTGCCAGCAGTCCCCGAAGACGGTTCGTTCAAGGAAGGAGCACAGATACGCAGTATTTT.

This clonotype was seen only a few times. The chain joins TRBV20-1 to TRBJ1-6, with D possibly being TRBD1 (5 bases). Germline CDR1 reads DFQATT; CDR2 reads SNEGSKA (reference sequence). Trimming removed 4 bases at V and 8 bases at J, with 18 bases between. CDR3 length equals 15 residues. CDR3 sequence: CSAKASGGGHSPLHF. CDR3 in DNA: TGCAGTGCTAAAGCCTCCGGGGGAGGGCATTCACCCCTCCACTTT.

This rearrangement joins TRBV20-1 to TRBJ2-3, with 8 nucleotides matching TRBD1. Germline V gene lookup returns CDR1 DFQATT and CDR2 SNEGSKA (reference sequence). This CDR3 spans 14 amino acids. Losses at the gene ends were 5 bases for V and 4 bases for J; bases not matched to a gene: 8. Here the CDR3 DNA reads TGCAGTGCTCGACCAGGGGGCAGCTCAGATACGCAGTATTTT. Its protein is CSARPGGSSDTQYF.

V is TRBV5-4 and J is TRBJ1-2, with D unresolved. Trimming cost V 4 bases and J 1 base, with 11 bases left between them. CDR3 size: 14 residues. The germline gives CDR1 SGHNT, CDR2 YYREEE (reference sequence). The CDR3 protein is CASSTQASNYGYTF. CDR3 in DNA: TGTGCCAGCAGCACGCAAGCGAGTAACTATGGCTACACCTTC.

This clonotype was seen at least ten times. V is TRBV12-3 or TRBV12-4 and J is TRBJ2-3; D is possibly TRBD1 (6 bases). This CDR3 region has 12 residues. V shed 6 bases and J shed 9 bases, with 13 bases lying between them. CDR3 bases: TGTGCCAGCAGGTCAGGGGACCACACGCAGTATTTT. Translating gives CASRSGDHTQYF.

V gene TRBV11-2 combines with J gene TRBJ2-6; TRBD2 is a possible D gene (5 bases). The CDR3 has 13 residues. The germline V and J ends were trimmed by 5 bases and 6 bases, with 8 bases remaining between them. In germline, CDR1 is SGHAT, CDR2 FQNNGV. CDR3 bases: TGTGCCAGCAGCCCCGGGGTGGCCAACGTCCTGACTTTC. It encodes CASSPGVANVLTF.

Only a few counts were recorded for this clonotype. The rearrangement joins TRBV20-1 to TRBJ1-1, with 8 bases fitting TRBD1. After removal of 6 bases from V and 3 bases from J, the junction contained 6 bases not matched to a gene. Germline lookup yields CDR1 DFQATT and CDR2 SNEGSKA (reference sequence). The length of the CDR3 is 13 residues. CDR3: CSAGRGPDTEAFF. The DNA for the CDR3 is TGCAGTGCCGGCAGGGGGCCAGACACTGAAGCTTTCTTT.

There are a few counts of this clonotype. This chain joins TRBV10-3 and TRBJ1-6; no clear D. The germline V and J ends were trimmed by 6 bases and 0 bases, with 9 bases remaining between them. This CDR3 comprises 15 residues. Germline V gene lookup returns CDR1 ENHRY and CDR2 SYGVKD. CDR3 nucleotide sequence: TGTGCCATCAGGACGGACGGCTCCTATAATTCACCCCTCCACTTT. It translates to CAIRTDGSYNSPLHF.

This clonotype was observed a handful of times. The rearrangement joins TRBV15 to TRBJ2-1; 12 nucleotides line up with TRBD2. Germline V gene sequence: CDR1 LNHNV, CDR2 YYDKDF (reference sequence). V was clipped by 2 bases and J by 11 bases; unmatched bases: 10. The CDR3 totals 16 residues. In DNA, the CDR3 is TGTGCCACCAGCAGAAAAACTTGGACTAGCGGGGCCCAGCAGTTCTTC. It codes for CATSRKTWTSGAQQFF.

J is TRBJ2-7 and V is TRBV5-5; D tentatively reads TRBD1 or TRBD2 (5 bases each). Trimming removed 4 bases at V and 0 bases at J, with 17 bases between. CDR1 and CDR2 (germline): SGHKS, YYEKEE (reference sequence). There are 16 residues in the CDR3. CDR3 loop: CASSPWGSGVSYEQYF. The DNA of the CDR3 is TGTGCCAGCAGCCCCTGGGGGAGTGGGGTCTCCTACGAGCAGTACTTC. Filled out from reference TRBV5-5 and TRBJ2-7, the complete variable domain reads DAGVTQSPTHLIKTRGQQVTLRCSPISGHKSVSWYQQVLGQGPQFIFQYYEKEERGRGNFPDRFSARQFPNYSSELNVNALLLGDSALYLCASSPWGSGVSYEQYFGPGTRLTVT.

This chain links TRBV27 with TRBJ1-2; no reliable D call. V dropped 3 bases and J dropped 7 bases, with 12 bases sitting between them. The germline V gene encodes CDR1 MNHEY and CDR2 SMNVEV (reference sequence). This CDR3 has 13 amino acids. The CDR3 spells CASSLRVHSGYTF. In nucleotides, the CDR3 is TGTGCCAGCAGTTTGAGAGTCCATAGTGGCTACACCTTC.

The chain recombines TRBV3-1 with TRBJ2-7; D gene unclear. CDR1 is LGHDT, CDR2 YNNKEL, per germline (reference sequence). The V end lost 1 base, the J end lost 3 bases, and 10 bases lay between the germline ends. This CDR3 spans 14 amino acids. The CDR3 DNA sequence: TGTGCCAGCAGCCAAGCTTGGAAGGACTACGAGCAGTACTTC. Its protein is CASSQAWKDYEQYF.

This clonotype has at least ten counts. The chain combines TRBV24-1 with TRBJ2-1; D perhaps matches TRBD2 (6 bases). Germline V gene lookup returns CDR1 KGHDR and CDR2 SFDVKD. Between the trimmed V and J ends, which lost 3 bases and 8 bases, there was a span of 10 bases. The CDR3 loop spans 13 amino acids. The CDR3 spells CATSDAGRHEQFF. CDR3 nucleotide sequence: TGTGCCACCAGTGATGCAGGGAGGCATGAGCAGTTCTTC.

The rearrangement links TRBV7-2 to TRBJ2-7; tentatively, D is TRBD1 (5 bases). The CDR3 extends over 14 amino acids. The ends were cut back, 5 bases at V and 3 bases at J, with 14 bases in the middle. Germline V gives CDR1 SGHTA, CDR2 FQGNSA. CDR3 coding DNA: TGTGCCAGCAGCCCGTACTCTCAGGGCTACGAGCAGTACTTC. Translating gives CASSPYSQGYEQYF.

The J gene is TRBJ2-3, the V gene TRBV7-3; perhaps TRBD1 as D (5 bases). The germline CDR1 and CDR2 sequences are SGHTA and FQGTGA. The length of the CDR3 is 15 residues. V was cut by 8 bases and J by 4 bases, with 19 bases left in between. The CDR3 DNA follows: TGTGCCAGCGCGTCCGGACCACAGGTGGCAGATACGCAGTATTTT. Protein: CASASGPQVADTQYF.